The present entry profiles one TCR beta chain with its context. Its antigen is currently unknown. The data originate from a study of T cells expressing NK-cell markers. Across the study: HCMV serostatus: seven of eight sequenced donors positive, one negative.

Germline CDR1 and CDR2: DFQATT and SNEGSKA (reference sequence). This CDR3 has 12 amino acids. Whole-study results and caveats: Leadership of the CD3+CD56-NKG2C+ fraction also belonged to these clonotypes in a few donors. About six donors showed dominant NKG2C+ clonotypes comprising about 1.0-8% of their CD8+ T cells.

Researchers built TCR beta cDNA using 5'RACE template switching with UMIs. TCRdb re-called the 5' RACE reads and shows each CDR3 protein once, DNA omitted. This specimen shows a few hundred thousand distinct CDR3 sequences; the ten leading clones hold 5.2%. The source of this sequence is a man aged 18-70 years in good health. The material sequenced was blood T cells: a sorted CD56 or NKG2C T cell subset, CD4+ or CD8+ T cells, or bulk PBMC T cells (not recorded which). V and J are TRBV20-1 and TRBJ2-2; the TRBD1 assignment by TCRdb is unverifiable without DNA. CDR3 region: CSAQDSSRELFF.